The sequence of this T cell receptor beta chain was determined in a study of human T cells and chemical hapten exposure. Time point in this sample: pre-sensitization, week 0. The treatment is: therapeutic diphenylcyclopropenone sensitization with weekly scalp DPC. TCRdb re-analysed the RACE reads in MiXCR, keeping a single row per CDR3 protein. Among 250,000 or so distinct CDR3 sequences listed, around 7% were seen once. CDR3 length equals 18 residues. Trimming cost V 0 bases and J 0 bases, with 16 bases left between them. The germline gives CDR1 LGHNA, CDR2 YSLEER. The specimen comprised whole blood, sampled in connection with sensitization to the hapten diphenylcyclopropenone (DPC). The chain is built from TRBV4-3 and TRBJ2-3, with unresolved D. The TCR originated in a young man with alopecia areata. Some clones in this sample may be carry-over from other donors' samples. CDR3 amino acids: CASSQDWSPAFSTDTQYF. The CDR3 bases are TGCGCCAGCAGCCAAGATTGGAGCCCAGCCTTTAGCACAGATACGCAGTATTTT.